Below are 4 T cell receptor beta chains sequenced from a single sample in a study of shared clonotypes between healthy human individuals. Assay: immunoSEQ multiplex PCR; the TCRdb copy retains only in-frame clones and omits some. The table records more than 450,000 clones, roughly 78% of them present only once. Sequencing used PBMCs. These TCRs come from a woman aged 40 to 49 in good health. Some clones in this sample may be carry-over from other donors' samples.

The chain uses TRBV6-5 and TRBJ2-2; D perhaps matches TRBD2 (7 bases). There are 15 residues in the CDR3. In germline, CDR1 is MNHEY, CDR2 SVGAGI. Trimming left V 2 bases short and J 4 bases short, with 11 bases between. The CDR3 bases are TGTGCCAGCAGTTACAGGGGGGAGGGCACCGGGGAGCTGTTTTTT. It translates to CASSYRGEGTGELFF.

The rearrangement joins TRBV28 to TRBJ1-4; 9 nucleotides match TRBD1. Germline-derived CDR1 and CDR2 are MDHEN and SYDVKM. The CDR3 has 15 amino acids. V shed 3 bases, J shed 7 bases, and the junction held 6 bases outside the gene matches. CDR3 DNA: TGTGCCAGCAGTTTGTACAGGGGGCGCTTTGAAAAACTGTTTTTT. It specifies CASSLYRGRFEKLFF. The full variable domain, in which reference TRBV28 and TRBJ1-4 provide the parts outside the CDR3, is DVKVTQSSRYLVKRTGEKVFLECVQDMDHENMFWYRQDPGLGLRLIYFSYDVKMKEKGDIPEGYSVSREKKERFSLILESASTNQTSMYLCASSLYRGRFEKLFFGSGTQLSVL.

This clone was counted a few times. The J gene is TRBJ1-4, the V gene TRBV6-6; no clear D. V lost 2 bases, J lost 2 bases, and 9 bases lay in between. The germline CDR1 and CDR2 sequences are MNHNY and SVGAGI (reference sequence). The CDR3 sequence is 15 residues long. In DNA form, the CDR3 reads TGTGCCAGCAGTTACCCCCTTGGGACTAATGAAAAACTGTTTTTT. Translating gives CASSYPLGTNEKLFF.

The chain links TRBV7-9 to TRBJ2-5; 9 bases are a match to TRBD1. Germline values: CDR1 SEHNR, CDR2 FQNEAQ (reference sequence). This CDR3 is built from 15 residues. The V and J ends lost 4 bases and 2 bases, in that order; junction bases with no gene match: 5. CDR3 sequence reads: CASSSQGAGQETQYF. The CDR3 DNA is TGTGCCAGCAGCTCACAGGGGGCGGGTCAAGAGACCCAGTACTTC.